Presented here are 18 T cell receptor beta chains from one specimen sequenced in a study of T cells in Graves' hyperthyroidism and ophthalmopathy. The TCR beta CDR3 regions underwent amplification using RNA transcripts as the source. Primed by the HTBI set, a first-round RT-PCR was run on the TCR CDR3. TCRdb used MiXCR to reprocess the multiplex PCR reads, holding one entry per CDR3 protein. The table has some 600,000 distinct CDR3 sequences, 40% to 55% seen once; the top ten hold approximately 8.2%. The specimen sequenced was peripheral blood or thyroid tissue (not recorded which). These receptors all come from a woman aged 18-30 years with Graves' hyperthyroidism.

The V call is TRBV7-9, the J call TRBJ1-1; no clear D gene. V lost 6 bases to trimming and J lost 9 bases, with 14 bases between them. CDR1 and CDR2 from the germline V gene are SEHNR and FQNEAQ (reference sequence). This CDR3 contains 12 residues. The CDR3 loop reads CASSPGPSQAFF. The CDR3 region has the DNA TGTGCCAGCAGTCCTGGTCCCTCCCAAGCTTTCTTT.

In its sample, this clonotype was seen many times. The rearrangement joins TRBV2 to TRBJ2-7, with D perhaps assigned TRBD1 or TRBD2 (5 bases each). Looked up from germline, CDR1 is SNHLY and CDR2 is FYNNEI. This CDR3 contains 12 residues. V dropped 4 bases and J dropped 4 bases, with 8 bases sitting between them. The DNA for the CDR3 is TGTGCCAGCAGTGGGGGGTCGTACGAGCAGTACTTC. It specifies CASSGGSYEQYF.

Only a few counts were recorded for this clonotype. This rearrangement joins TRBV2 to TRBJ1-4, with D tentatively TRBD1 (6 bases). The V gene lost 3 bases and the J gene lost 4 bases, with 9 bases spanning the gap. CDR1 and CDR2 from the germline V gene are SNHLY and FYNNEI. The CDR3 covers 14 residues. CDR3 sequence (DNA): TGTGCCAGCAGTGATGGACAGAATAATGAAAAACTGTTTTTT. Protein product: CASSDGQNNEKLFF.

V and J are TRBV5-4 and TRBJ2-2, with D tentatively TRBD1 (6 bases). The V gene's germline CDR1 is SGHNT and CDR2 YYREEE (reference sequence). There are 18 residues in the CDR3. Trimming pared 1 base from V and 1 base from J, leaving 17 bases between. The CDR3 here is CASSLNMGGQLNTGELFF. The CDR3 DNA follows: TGTGCCAGCAGCTTGAACATGGGTGGACAGTTGAACACCGGGGAGCTGTTTTTT. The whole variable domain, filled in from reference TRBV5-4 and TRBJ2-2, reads ETGVTQSPTHLIKTRGQQVTLRCSSQSGHNTVSWYQQALGQGPQFIFQYYREEENGRGNFPPRFSGLQFPNYSSELNVNALELDDSALYLCASSLNMGGQLNTGELFFGEGSRLTVL.

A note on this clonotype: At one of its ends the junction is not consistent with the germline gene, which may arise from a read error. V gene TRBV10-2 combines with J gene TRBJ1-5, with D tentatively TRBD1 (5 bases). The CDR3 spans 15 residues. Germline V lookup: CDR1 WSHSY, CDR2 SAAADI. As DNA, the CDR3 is TGCGCCAGCAGTGAGGAGGGGCTAAGCAGTCAGCCCCAGCATTTT. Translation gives CASSEEGLSSQPQHF.

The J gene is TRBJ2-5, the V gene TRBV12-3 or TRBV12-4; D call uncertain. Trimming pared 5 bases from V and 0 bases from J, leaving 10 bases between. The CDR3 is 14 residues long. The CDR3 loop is CASSPTQYQETQYF. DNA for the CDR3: TGTGCCAGCAGTCCTACACAGTACCAAGAGACCCAGTACTTC.

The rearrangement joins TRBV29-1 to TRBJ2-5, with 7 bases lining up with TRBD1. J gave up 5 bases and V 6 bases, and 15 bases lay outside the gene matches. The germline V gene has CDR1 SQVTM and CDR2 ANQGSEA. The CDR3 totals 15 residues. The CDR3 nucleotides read TGCAGCGTCTCACGACAGGGTAGTATCCGTGAGACCCAGTACTTC. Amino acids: CSVSRQGSIRETQYF. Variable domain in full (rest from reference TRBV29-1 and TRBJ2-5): SAVISQKPSRDICQRGTSLTIQCQVDSQVTMMFWYRQQPGQSLTLIATANQGSEATYESGFVIDKFPISRPNLTFSTLTVSNMSPEDSSIYLCSVSRQGSIRETQYFGPGTRLLVL.

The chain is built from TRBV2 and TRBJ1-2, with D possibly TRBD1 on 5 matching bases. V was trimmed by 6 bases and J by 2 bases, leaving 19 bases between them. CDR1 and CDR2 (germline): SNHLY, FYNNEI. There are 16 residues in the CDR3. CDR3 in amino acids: CASSPWTGLLNYGYTF. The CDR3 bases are TGTGCCAGCAGCCCTTGGACGGGACTCCTAAACTATGGCTACACCTTC.

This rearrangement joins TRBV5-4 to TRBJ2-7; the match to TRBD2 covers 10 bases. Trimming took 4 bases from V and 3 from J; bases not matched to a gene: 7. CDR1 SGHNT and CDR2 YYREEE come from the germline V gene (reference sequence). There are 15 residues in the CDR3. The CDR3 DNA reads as TGTGCCAGCAGCCGCGGGGCTAGCGGGAGCTACGAGCAGTACTTC. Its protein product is CASSRGASGSYEQYF.

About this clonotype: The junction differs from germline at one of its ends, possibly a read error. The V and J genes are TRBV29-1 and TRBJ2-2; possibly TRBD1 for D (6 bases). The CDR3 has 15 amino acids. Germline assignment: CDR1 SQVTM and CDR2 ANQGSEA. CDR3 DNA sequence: TGCAGCGTCCAGACAGGTGGGAGAAGGGTCGGGGAACTGTTTTTT. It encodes CSVQTGGRRVGELFF.

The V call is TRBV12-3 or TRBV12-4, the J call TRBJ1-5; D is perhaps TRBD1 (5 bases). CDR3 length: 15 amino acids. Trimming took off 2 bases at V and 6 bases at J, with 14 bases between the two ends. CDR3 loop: CASSLRRERGQPQHF. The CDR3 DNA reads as TGTGCCAGCAGTTTACGCAGGGAGAGAGGTCAGCCCCAGCATTTT.

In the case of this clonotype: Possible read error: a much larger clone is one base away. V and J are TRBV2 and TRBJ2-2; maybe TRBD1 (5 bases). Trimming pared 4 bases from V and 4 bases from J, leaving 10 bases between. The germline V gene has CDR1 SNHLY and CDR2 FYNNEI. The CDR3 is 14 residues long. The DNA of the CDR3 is TGTGCCAGCAGTGCCCTGACAGTCACCGGGGAGCTGTTTTTT. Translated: CASSALTVTGELFF.

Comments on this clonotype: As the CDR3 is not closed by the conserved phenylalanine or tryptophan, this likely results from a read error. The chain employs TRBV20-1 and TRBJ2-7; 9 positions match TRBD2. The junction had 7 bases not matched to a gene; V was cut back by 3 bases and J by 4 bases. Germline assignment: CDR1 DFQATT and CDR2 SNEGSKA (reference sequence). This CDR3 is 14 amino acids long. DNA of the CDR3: TGCAGTGCTAGTTTTTTAGCGGGAGTTTACGAGCAGTACTTA. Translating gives CSASFLAGVYEQYL.

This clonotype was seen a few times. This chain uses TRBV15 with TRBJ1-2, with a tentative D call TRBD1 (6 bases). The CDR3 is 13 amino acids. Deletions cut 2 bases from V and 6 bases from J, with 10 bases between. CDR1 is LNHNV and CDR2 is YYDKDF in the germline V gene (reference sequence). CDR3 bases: TGTGCCACCAGCAGACTCACAGGGAATGGCTACACCTTC. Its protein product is CATSRLTGNGYTF.

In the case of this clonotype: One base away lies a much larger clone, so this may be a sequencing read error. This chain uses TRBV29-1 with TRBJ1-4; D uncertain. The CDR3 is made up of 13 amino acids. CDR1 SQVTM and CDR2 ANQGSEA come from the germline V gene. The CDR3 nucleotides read TGCAGCGCTGAGGTGAGGTCGGGTGAAAAACCGTTTTTT. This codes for CSAEVRSGEKPFF.

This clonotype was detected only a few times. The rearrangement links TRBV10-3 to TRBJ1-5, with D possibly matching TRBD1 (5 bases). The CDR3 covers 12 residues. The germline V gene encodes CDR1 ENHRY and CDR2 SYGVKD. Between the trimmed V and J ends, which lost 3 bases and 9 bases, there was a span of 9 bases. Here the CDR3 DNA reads TGTGCCATCAGTGATGACAGCTGGCCCCAGCATTTT. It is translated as CAISDDSWPQHF.

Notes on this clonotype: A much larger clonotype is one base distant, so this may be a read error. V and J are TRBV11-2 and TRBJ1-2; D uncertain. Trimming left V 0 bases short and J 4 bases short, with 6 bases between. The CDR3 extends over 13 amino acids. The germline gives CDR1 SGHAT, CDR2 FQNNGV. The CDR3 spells CASSLETFYGYTF. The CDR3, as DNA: TGTGCCAGCAGCTTAGAGACGTTCTATGGCTACACCTTC.

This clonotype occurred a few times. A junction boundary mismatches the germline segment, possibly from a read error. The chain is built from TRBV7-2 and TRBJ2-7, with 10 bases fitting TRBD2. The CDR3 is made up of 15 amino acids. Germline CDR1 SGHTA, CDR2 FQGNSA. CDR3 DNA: TGCGCCAGCAGCCAGACCGGACTAGCGGCGTCTGAGCAGTACTTC. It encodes CASSQTGLAASEQYF.